Described below is a single T cell receptor beta chain sequence and its context. Its binding antigen is unknown. There are no base qualities to consult, and no much larger clone falls within one base. Based on the germline V gene (reference sequence), the CDR1 and CDR2 sequences are MNHEY and SMNVEV. V drops 4 bases and J drops 1 base, leaving 8 bases in between. Including cysteine and phenylalanine, the CDR3 has 13 amino acids. The only DNA kept is the CDR3, 39 bases in frame from the first base. Inclusion was restricted to participants for whom at least one PBMC sample before ART initiation and at least two post-ART samples were available. Every participant with HIV received treatment in the United States of America. Before DNA extraction, cryopreserved samples of roughly 0.85-11 million PBMC were thawed and then washed. At the time of the earliest PBMC sample, participants with HIV were aged between about 20 and 54 years. Each participant contributed PBMC samples from 1-4 timepoints before ART initiation and 2-8 timepoints after ART initiation, with a median of 7 samples. For every participant, serial HIV viral load, CD4+ T-cell count, ART history and demographic data were obtained. A Qiagen kit on a QIAcube was used to extract genomic DNA from unsorted PBMC, with samples processed in batches of 12.

The sample originates from a study of long-term antiretroviral therapy in people with HIV (dated by TCRdb to between 2021 and 2023). The study in broad terms: The earliest samples were collected approximately a decade before the 2015 WHO recommendation for immediate ART, a period when ART was typically delayed until CD4 counts fell. No cross-contamination during QIAcube processing turned up in test extractions that ran a monoclonal T-cell line alongside about 30 polyclonal samples. A retrospective serial study tested whether changes in peripheral blood TRB repertoire composition and diversity were associated with ART initiation and durable HIV suppression. About two fifths of the roughly 30 participants with HIV were female. The cohort contributed about 180 cryopreserved PBMC samples from 30 adults with confirmed HIV infection, collected serially over a mean of approximately 6 years (range 1-12). Here is what the overall study found, with its caveats: No data were available on ART adherence, viral resistance or therapy changes, limiting inferences about post-ART repertoire changes. Since PBMC availability was limited, sequencing covered only the TCR beta chain, with no alpha chain pairing. The samples span the years 2004 to 2017, and the ART regimens used at that time may not be as effective as current regimens. Because cell numbers in pre-ART samples were limited, unsorted PBMC were profiled instead of sorted CD4+ and CD8+ T cells. Narrower CDR3 length ranges were observed in HIV repertoires than in controls, and an antigen-experienced repertoire with only a slight naive shift after ART was suggested by the network structure. Expanded TRB clones identified before ART initiation dominated the repertoire across all time points, though the dominance fluctuated and decreased in many PLHIV after ART. A significant increase in TRB diversity was found to be associated with ART initiation, although TRB diversity was observed to remain significantly below that of transplant donor controls even after long-term ART.

Sequencing of the TRB variable region was done with the immunoSEQ hsTCRB v3.0 assay at survey level resolution. A depth of about 40,000-55,000 T-cell genomes per sample was targeted for TRB sequencing. An Illumina MiSeq with a v3 150-cycle kit was used to sequence the pooled TRB libraries. The study's own analysis went as follows. Repertoire analysis was run in R within a reproducible Nextflow workflow that covered QC, data transformation and analysis. LymphoSeq2, an R package for AIRR-Seq data exploration, was used to implement custom analyses. A few samples that yielded fewer than 5000 total TRB sequences were excluded, so that under 200 HIV repertoires were analyzed. Of the 188 retained HIV repertoires, approximately 57 were collected before and 129 after ART initiation. Repertoires were downsampled to 5000 TRB nucleotide sequences, with summary statistics averaged over 100 downsampling iterations. TRB sequences were retained for analysis only if CDR3 regions of at least seven amino acids were present. Diversity was measured with a Shannon entropy-derived clonality score and the Gini coefficient. In the repertoire networks, any two of the top 5000 CDR3 amino acid sequences were connected whenever the two sequences differed by an edit distance of one. Antigen specificity groups and MHC restriction were predicted for TRB CDR3 amino acid sequences with GLIPH2. To flag known associations with CMV, EBV, HIV or tissue antigens, CDR3 amino acid sequences were compared against VDJdb and McPAS-TCR. Pre-ART, post-ART and control groups were compared with Wilcoxon signed-rank tests and Holm-Bonferroni correction. TCRdb obtained this table from immuneACCESS and retained in-frame rearrangements with V and J assigned. These tables miss some clones; where compared with another copy, unresolved V genes account for less than half of the shortfall, and the remainder is unexplained. The DNA gave D and trimming, while V, J and clone size come from that table. For this sample the table gives tens of thousands of clones, of which 85% to 90% were detected only once. The ten largest clones capture more than 4% of the sample.

This specimen was unsorted PBMCs, taken 1.2 years after starting antiretroviral therapy. This TCR came from a woman between 45 and 60 years old with HIV. The chain joins TRBV27 to TRBJ2-7, with TRBD1 perhaps the D gene, on 6 matching bases. The base sequence is TGTGCCAGCAGTTCCGGGACATCCTACGAGCAGTACTTC. Its translation reads: CASSSGTSYEQYF.